The present TCR beta chain was sequenced within a study of blood T cell repertoires in COVID-19. Study-level background: Researchers got acute and convalescent COVID-19 samples from the United States, Italy and Spain. Nucleic acid was either cDNA or gDNA, and it came from T cells, B-cell-depleted T cells, or PBMCs.

Assay used: immunoSEQ multiplex PCR; TCRdb lists only in-frame clones, some missing. The top ten clones hold about 1.4% of a sample with some 240,000 clones, more than 65% of them seen once. This CDR3 region has 15 residues. Germline CDR1 reads SGHTA; CDR2 reads FQGNSA. The junction had 6 bases not matched to a gene; V was cut back by 5 bases and J by 4 bases. The table lists this clone with a count of one. The sample taken for sequencing was peripheral blood. The rearrangement joins TRBV7-2 to TRBJ1-5; 9 bases are shared with TRBD1. The clonotype comes from a woman between 35 and 50 years old who had recovered from COVID-19. The CDR3 here is CASSEGDRENQPQHF. The DNA of the CDR3 is TGTGCCAGCAGCGAAGGGGACAGGGAGAATCAGCCCCAGCATTTT. Together with reference TRBV7-2 and TRBJ1-5, the CDR3 gives the full variable domain: GAGVSQSPSNKVTEKGKDVELRCDPISGHTALYWYRQSLGQGLEFLIYFQGNSAPDKSGLPSDRFSAERTGGSVSTLTIQRTQQEDSAVYLCASSEGDRENQPQHFGDGTRLSIL.